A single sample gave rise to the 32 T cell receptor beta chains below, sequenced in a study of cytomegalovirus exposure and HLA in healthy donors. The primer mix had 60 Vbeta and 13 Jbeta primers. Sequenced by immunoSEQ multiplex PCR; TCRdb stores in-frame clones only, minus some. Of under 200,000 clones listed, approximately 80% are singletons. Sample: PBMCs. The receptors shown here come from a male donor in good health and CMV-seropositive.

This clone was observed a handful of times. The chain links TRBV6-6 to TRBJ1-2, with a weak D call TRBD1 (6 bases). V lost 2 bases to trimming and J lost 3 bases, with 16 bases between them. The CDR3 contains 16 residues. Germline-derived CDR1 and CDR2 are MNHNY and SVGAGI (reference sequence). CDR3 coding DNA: TGTGCCAGCAGTTACGGGATGGACAGCGCGTACTATGGCTACACCTTC. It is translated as CASSYGMDSAYYGYTF.

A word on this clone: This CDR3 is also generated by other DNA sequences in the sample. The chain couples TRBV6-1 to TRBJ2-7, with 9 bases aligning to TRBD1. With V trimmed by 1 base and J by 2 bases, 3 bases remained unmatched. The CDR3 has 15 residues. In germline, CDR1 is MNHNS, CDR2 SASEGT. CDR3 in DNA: TGTGCCAGCAGTGAAGGTGGGACAGGGCCCTACGAGCAGTACTTC. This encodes CASSEGGTGPYEQYF.

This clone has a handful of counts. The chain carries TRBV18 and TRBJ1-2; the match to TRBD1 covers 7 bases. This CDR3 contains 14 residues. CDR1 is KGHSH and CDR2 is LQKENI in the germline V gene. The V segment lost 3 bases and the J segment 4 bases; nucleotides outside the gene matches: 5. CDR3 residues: CASSPEQGTYGYTF. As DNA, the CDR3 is TGTGCCAGCTCACCTGAACAGGGGACCTATGGCTACACCTTC.

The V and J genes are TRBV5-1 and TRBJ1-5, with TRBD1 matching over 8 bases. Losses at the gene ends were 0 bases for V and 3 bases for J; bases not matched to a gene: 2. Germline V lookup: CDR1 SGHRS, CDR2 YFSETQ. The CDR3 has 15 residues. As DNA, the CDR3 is TGCGCCAGCAGCTTGGGACAGGGGCCCAATCAGCCCCAGCATTTT. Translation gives CASSLGQGPNQPQHF.

The CDR3 protein is CASSRGGTSYEQYF. For the CDR3, the DNA is TGTGCCAGCAGCCGTGGGGGGACCTCCTACGAGCAGTACTTC. V usage is TRBV4-2 and J usage is TRBJ2-7; weak D call: TRBD2 (6 bases). Germline CDR1 LGHNA, CDR2 YNFKEQ. This CDR3 is 14 amino acids long. V lost 4 bases and J 0 bases, leaving 10 bases between the germline ends.

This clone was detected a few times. For the CDR3, the DNA is TGTGCCAGCAGCGTAGCTCCAGGGGATAATGAAAAACTGTTTTTT. It specifies CASSVAPGDNEKLFF. The chain couples TRBV9 to TRBJ1-4, with D maybe TRBD1 (6 bases). Germline values: CDR1 SGDLS, CDR2 YYNGEE. V was pared by 0 bases and J by 4 bases, with 10 bases between. The CDR3 has 15 amino acids.

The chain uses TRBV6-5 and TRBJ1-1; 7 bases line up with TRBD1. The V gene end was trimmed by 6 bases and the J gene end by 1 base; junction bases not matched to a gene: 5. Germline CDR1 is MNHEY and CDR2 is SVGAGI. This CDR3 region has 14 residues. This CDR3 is CASSARTGNTEAFF. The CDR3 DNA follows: TGTGCCAGCAGCGCCCGGACAGGGAACACTGAAGCTTTCTTT.

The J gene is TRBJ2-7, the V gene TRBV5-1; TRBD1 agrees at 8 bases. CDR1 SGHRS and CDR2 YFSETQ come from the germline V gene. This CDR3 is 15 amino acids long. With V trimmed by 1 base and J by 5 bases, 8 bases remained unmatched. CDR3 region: CASSLRQGFSHEQYF. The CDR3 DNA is TGCGCCAGCAGCTTGCGACAGGGGTTTTCCCACGAGCAGTACTTC.

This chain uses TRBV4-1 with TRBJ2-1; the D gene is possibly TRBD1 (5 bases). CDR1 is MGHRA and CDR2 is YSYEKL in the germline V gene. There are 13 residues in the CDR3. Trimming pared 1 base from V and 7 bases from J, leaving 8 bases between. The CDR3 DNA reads TGCGCCAGCAGCCAAGGGGGCGGTAATGAGCAGTTCTTC. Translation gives CASSQGGGNEQFF.

The CDR3 DNA sequence: TGTGCCAGCATCGAAATGGGCAGCAAGAACTCCTACGAGCAGTACTTC. This codes for CASIEMGSKNSYEQYF. This rearrangement joins TRBV2 to TRBJ2-7, with unresolved D. CDR3 length equals 16 residues. V was trimmed by 7 bases and J by 0 bases, leaving 19 bases between them. Germline assignment: CDR1 SNHLY and CDR2 FYNNEI.

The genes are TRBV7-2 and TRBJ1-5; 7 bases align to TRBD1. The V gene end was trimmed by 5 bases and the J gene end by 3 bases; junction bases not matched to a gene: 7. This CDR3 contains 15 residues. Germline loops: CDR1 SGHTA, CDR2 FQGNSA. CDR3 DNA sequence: TGTGCCAGCAGCCCAGGGGGACAGAACAATCAGCCCCAGCATTTT. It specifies CASSPGGQNNQPQHF. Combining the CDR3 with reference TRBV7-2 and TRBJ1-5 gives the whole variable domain GAGVSQSPSNKVTEKGKDVELRCDPISGHTALYWYRQSLGQGLEFLIYFQGNSAPDKSGLPSDRFSAERTGGSVSTLTIQRTQQEDSAVYLCASSPGGQNNQPQHFGDGTRLSIL.

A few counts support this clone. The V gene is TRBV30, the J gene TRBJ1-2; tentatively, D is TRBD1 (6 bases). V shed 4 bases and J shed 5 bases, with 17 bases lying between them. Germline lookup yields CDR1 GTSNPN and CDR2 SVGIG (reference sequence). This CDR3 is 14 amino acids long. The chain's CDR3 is CAWTSHSTGYGYTF. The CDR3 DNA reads TGTGCCTGGACTTCCCATTCCACAGGGTATGGCTACACCTTC.

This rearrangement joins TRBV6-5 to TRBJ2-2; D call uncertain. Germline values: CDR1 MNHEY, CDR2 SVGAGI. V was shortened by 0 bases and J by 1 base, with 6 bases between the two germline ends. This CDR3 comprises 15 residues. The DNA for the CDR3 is TGTGCCAGCAGTTACTCCCCCAGGAACACCGGGGAGCTGTTTTTT. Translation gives CASSYSPRNTGELFF.

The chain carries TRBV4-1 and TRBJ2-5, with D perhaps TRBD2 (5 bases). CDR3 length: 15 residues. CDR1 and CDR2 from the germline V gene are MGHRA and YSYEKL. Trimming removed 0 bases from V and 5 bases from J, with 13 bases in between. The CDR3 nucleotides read TGCGCCAGCAGCCAAGAAGGCGGGCCACGGGAGACCCAGTACTTC. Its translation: CASSQEGGPRETQYF.

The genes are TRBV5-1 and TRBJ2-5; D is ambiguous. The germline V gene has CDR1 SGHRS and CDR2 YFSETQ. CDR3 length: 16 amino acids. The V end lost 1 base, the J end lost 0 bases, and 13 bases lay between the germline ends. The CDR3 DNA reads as TGCGCCAGCAGCTTGCTAGGTGGTGGAGACCAAGAGACCCAGTACTTC. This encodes CASSLLGGGDQETQYF.

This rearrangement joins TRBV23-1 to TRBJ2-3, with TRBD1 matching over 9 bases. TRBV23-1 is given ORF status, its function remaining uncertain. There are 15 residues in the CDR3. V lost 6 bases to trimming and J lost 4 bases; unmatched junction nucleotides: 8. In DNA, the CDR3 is TGCGCCAGCAGCCGAGACAGGGGGGGGGCAGATACGCAGTATTTT. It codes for CASSRDRGGADTQYF.

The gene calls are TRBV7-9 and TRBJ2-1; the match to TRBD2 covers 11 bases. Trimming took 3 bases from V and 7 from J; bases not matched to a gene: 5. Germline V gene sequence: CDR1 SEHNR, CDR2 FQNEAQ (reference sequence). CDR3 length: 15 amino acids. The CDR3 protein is CASSLASGGINEQFF. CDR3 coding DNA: TGTGCCAGCAGCTTGGCTAGCGGGGGGATAAATGAGCAGTTCTTC.

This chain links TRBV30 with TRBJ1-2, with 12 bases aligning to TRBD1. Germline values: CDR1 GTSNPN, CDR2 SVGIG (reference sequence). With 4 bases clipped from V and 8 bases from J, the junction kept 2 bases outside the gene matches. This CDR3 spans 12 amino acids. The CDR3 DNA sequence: TGTGCCTGGACGGGACAGGGGGCAGGCTACACCTTC. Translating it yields CAWTGQGAGYTF.

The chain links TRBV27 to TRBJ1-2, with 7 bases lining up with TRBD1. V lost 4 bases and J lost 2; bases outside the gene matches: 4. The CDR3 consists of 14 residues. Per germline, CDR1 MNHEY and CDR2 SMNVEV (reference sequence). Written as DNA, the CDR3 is TGTGCCAGCAGTTCCACAGGGGTAAACTATGGCTACACCTTC. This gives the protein CASSSTGVNYGYTF.

CDR3 sequence: CASGIFVQRNTIYF. The CDR3 bases are TGTGCCAGCGGAATTTTTGTACAGCGAAACACCATATATTTT. The chain couples TRBV21-1 to TRBJ1-3; the table names TRBD1, a call not compared with the DNA. TRBV21-1 is termed a pseudogene. The CDR3 is made up of 14 amino acids.

The CDR3 region is CASSLMNRAGTDTQYF. CDR3 nucleotide sequence: TGTGCCAGCAGCTTAATGAACAGGGCGGGCACAGATACGCAGTATTTT. This rearrangement joins TRBV11-2 to TRBJ2-3; D is perhaps TRBD1 (6 bases). The CDR3 loop spans 16 amino acids. The germline V gene has CDR1 SGHAT and CDR2 FQNNGV. V lost 2 bases and J lost 1, with 13 bases in between.

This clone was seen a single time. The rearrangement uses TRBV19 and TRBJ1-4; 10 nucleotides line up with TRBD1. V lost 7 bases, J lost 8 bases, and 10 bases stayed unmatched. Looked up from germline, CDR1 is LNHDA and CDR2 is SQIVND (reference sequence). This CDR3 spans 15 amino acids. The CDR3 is CASTLTGTGDEKLFF. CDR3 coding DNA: TGTGCCAGTACCCTTACCGGGACAGGGGACGAAAAACTGTTTTTT.

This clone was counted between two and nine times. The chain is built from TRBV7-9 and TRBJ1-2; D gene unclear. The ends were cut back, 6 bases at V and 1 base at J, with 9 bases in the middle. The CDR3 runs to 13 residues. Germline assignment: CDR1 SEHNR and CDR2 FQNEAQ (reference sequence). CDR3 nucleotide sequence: TGTGCCAGCAGGGGAGTTAGTAACTATGGCTACACCTTC. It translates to CASRGVSNYGYTF.

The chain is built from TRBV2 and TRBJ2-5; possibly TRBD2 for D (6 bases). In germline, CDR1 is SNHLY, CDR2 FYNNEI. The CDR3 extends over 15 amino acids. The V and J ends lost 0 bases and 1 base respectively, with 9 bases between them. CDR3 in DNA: TGTGCCAGCAGTGAAGCGGGACTCCTCCAAGAGACCCAGTACTTC. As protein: CASSEAGLLQETQYF. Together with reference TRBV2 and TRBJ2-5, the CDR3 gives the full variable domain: EPEVTQTPSHQVTQMGQEVILRCVPISNHLYFYWYRQILGQKVEFLVSFYNNEISEKSEIFDDQFSVERPDGSNFTLKIRSTKLEDSAMYFCASSEAGLLQETQYFGPGTRLLVL.

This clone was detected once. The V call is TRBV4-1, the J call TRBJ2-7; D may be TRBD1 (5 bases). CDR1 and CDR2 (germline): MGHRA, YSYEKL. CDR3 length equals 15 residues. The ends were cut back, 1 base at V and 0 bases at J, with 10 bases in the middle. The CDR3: CASSQVTGDSYEQYF. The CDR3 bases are TGCGCCAGCAGCCAAGTAACAGGCGACTCCTACGAGCAGTACTTC.

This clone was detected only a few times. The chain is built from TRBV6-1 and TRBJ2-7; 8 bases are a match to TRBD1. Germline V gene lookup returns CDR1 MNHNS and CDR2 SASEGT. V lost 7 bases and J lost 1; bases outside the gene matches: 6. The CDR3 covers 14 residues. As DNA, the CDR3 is TGTGCCAGCAATGGACAGGGTCATTCCTACGAGCAGTACTTC. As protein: CASNGQGHSYEQYF.

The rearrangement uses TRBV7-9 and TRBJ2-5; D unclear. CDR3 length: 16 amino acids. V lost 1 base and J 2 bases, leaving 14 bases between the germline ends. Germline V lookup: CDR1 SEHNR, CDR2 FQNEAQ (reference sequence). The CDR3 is CASSLVPRFGQETQYF. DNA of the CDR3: TGTGCCAGCAGCTTAGTACCCCGGTTCGGGCAAGAGACCCAGTACTTC.

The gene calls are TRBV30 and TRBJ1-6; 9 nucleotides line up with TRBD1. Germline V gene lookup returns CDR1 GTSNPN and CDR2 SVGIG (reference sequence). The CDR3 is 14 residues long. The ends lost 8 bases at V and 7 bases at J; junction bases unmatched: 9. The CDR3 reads CAGTGTGYNSPLHF. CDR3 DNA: TGTGCCGGGACCGGGACAGGGTACAATTCACCCCTCCACTTT.

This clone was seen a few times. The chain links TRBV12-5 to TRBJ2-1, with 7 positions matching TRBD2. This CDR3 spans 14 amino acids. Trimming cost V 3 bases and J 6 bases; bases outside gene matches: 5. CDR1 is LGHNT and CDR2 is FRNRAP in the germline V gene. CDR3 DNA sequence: TGTGCTAGTGGTTTTATAACGGGGGGCAATGAGCAGTTCTTC. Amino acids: CASGFITGGNEQFF.

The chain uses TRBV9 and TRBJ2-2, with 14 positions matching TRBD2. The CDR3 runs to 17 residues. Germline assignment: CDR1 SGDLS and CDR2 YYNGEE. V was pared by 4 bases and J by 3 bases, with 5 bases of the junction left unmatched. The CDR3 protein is CASSLRLAGGDTGELFF. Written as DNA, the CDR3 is TGTGCCAGCAGCTTGCGACTAGCGGGGGGGGACACCGGGGAGCTGTTTTTT.

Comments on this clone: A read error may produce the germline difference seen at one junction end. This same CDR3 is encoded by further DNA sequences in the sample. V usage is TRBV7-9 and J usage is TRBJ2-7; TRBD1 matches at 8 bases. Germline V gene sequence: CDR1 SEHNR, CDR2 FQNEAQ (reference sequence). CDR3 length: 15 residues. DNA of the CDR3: TGTGCCAGTAGCTCAGCAGGGGGCGCAACGGGCGAGCAGTACTTC. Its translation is CASSSAGGATGEQYF.

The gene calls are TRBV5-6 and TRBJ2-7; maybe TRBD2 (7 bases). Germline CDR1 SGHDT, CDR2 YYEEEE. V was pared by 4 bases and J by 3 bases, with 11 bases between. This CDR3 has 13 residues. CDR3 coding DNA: TGTGCCAGCAGCGGGGGGGCGAGCTACGAGCAGTACTTC. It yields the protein CASSGGASYEQYF.